The source of this TCR beta chain is a study of T cell responses to AZD1222 COVID-19 vaccine. Study-wide findings and caveats: Close to half of all spike-specific TCRs reportedly target regions of the variants that are unmutated.

V lost 5 bases and J lost 4, with 12 bases in between. Germline V gene sequence: CDR1 SGHVS, CDR2 FQNEAQ. This CDR3 region has 14 residues. The repertoire was sequenced with immunoSEQ multiplex PCR; TCRdb's copy has only in-frame clones and lacks some. The profile shows around 130,000 clones, 91% of them singletons. Regarding this clone: Its antigen is not known.

The rearrangement joins TRBV7-8 to TRBJ2-1; D could derive from TRBD1 or TRBD2 (5 bases each). The sample here was peripheral blood, taken on day 0 of AZD1222 vaccination. The source is an adult in good health. CDR3 nucleotides: TGTGCCAGCAGCCGAGGCAGGGAGTACAATGAGCAGTTCTTC. Translating gives CASSRGREYNEQFF.